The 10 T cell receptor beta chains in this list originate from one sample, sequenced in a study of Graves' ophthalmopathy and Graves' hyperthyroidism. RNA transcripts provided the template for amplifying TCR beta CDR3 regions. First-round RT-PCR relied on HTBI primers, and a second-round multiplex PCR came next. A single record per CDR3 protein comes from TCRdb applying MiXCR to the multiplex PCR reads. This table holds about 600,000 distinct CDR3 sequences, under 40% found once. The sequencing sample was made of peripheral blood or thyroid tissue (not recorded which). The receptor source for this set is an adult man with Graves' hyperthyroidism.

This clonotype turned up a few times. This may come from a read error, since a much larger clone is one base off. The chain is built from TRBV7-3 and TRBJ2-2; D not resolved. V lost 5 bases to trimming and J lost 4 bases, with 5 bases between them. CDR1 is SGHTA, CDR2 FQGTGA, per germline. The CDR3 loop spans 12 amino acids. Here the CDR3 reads CASSISTGELFF. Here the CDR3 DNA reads TGTGCCAGCAGCATATCCACCGGGGAGCTGTTTTTT.

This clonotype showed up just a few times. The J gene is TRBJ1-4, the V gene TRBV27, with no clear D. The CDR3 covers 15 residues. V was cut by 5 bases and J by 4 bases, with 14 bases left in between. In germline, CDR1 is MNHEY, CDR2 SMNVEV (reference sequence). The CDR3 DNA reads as TGTGCCAGCAGTCTCTCCCTGGGCGGTAATGAAAAACTGTTTTTT. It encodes CASSLSLGGNEKLFF.

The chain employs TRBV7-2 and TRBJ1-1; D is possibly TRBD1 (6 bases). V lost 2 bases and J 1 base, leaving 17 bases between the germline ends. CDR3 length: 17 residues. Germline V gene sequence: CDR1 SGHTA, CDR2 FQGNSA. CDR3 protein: CASSLLRRTEPNTEAFF. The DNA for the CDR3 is TGTGCCAGCAGCTTATTACGAAGGACAGAGCCGAACACTGAAGCTTTCTTT.

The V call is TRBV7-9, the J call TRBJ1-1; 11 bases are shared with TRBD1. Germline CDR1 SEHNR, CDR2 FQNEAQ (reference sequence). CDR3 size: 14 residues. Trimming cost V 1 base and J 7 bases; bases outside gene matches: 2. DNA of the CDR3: TGTGCCAGCAGCTTAGGGACAGGGGGCTTTGAAGCTTTCTTT. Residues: CASSLGTGGFEAFF.

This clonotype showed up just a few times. The chain's CDR3 is CASRTANYGYTF. Here the CDR3 DNA reads TGTGCCAGCAGGACGGCGAACTATGGCTACACCTTC. The chain links TRBV6-6 to TRBJ1-2; no definite D call. CDR1 is MNHNY and CDR2 is SVGAGI in the germline V gene (reference sequence). There are 12 residues in the CDR3. The V end lost 6 bases, the J end lost 2 bases, and 7 bases lay between the germline ends.

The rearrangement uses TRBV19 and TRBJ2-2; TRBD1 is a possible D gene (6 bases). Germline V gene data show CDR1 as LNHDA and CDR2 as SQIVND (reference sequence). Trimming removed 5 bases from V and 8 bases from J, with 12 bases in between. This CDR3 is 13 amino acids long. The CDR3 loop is CASSAPGTGELFF. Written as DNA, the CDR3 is TGTGCCAGTAGTGCACCCGGGACAGGGGAGCTGTTTTTT.

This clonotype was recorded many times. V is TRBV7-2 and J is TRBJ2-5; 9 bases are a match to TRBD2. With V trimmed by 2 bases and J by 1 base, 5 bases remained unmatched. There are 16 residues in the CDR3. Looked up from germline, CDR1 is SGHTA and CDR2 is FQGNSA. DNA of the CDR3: TGTGCCAGCAGCTTATCCCCTAGCGGGGTCCAAGAGACCCAGTACTTC. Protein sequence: CASSLSPSGVQETQYF.

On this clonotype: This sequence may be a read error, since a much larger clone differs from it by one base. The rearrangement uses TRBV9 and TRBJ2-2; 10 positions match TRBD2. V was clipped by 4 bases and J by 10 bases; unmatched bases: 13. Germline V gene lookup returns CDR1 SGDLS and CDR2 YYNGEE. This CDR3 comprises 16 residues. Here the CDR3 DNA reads TGTGCCAGCAGCCGAACGGGACTAGCGATCTCCGAGGAGCTGTTTTTT. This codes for CASSRTGLAISEELFF.

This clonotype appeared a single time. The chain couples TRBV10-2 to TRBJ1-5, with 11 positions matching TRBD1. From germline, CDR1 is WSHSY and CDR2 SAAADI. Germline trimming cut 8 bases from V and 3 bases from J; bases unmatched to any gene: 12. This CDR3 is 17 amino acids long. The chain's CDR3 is CASARTRGQGDNQPQHF. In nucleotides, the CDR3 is TGCGCCAGCGCCCGAACCAGGGGACAGGGGGACAATCAGCCCCAGCATTTT.

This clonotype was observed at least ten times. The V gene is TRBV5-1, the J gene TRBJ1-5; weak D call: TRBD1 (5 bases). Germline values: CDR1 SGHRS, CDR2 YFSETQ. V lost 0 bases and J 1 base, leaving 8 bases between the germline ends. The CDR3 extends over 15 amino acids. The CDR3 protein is CASSLAGTSNQPQHF. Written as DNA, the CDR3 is TGCGCCAGCAGCTTGGCAGGGACGAGCAATCAGCCCCAGCATTTT.